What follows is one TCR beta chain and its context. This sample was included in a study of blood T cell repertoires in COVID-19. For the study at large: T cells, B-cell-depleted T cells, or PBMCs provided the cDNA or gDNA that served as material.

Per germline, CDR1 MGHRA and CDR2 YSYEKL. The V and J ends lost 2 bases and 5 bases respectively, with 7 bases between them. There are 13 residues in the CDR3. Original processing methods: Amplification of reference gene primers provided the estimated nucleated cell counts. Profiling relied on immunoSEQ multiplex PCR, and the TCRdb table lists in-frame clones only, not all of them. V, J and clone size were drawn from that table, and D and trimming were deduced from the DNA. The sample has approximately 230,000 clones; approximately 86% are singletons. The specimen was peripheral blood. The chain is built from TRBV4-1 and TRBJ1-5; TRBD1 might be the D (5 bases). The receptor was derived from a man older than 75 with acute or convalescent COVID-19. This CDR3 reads CASSQQGDQPQHF. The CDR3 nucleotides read TGCGCCAGCAGCCAACAGGGCGATCAGCCCCAGCATTTT.